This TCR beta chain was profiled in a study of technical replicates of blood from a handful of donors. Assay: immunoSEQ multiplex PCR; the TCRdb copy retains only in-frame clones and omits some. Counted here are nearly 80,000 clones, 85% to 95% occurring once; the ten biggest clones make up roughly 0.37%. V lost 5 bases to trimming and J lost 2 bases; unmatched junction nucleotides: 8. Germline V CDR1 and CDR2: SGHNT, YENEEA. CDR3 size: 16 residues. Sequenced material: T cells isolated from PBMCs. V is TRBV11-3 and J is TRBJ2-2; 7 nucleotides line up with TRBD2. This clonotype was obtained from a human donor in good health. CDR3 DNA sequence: TGTGCCAGCAGCGCGAGCGGGAACGTTAACACCGGGGAGCTGTTTTTT. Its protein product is CASSASGNVNTGELFF.